Sequencing of this T cell receptor (beta chain) was carried out in a study of T cell repertoires in cytomegalovirus infection. Study background: The public TCR beta signatures pointed to both CMV infection and matching HLA type.

Study-wide findings and caveats: The ex vivo response showed dominance by HLA-C-restricted CMV-specific TCR beta clonotypes. Identification of carriers of CMV plus the relevant HLA was performed using cumulative public TCR beta family frequency.

In regard to this clonotype: What it binds is unknown.

TCRdb ran MiXCR on the reads and lists one entry per CDR3 protein. Of hundreds of thousands of distinct CDR3 sequences listed, approximately 24% are singletons. Sequenced sample: CD8+ T cells from PBMCs. This clonotype originated in a human donor in good health (CMV status not recorded). Some clones in this sample may be carry-over from other donors' samples.

As DNA, the CDR3 is TGCAGCGTTGAAGTGCCACTGGGACATGGCTACACCTTC. Its translation: CSVEVPLGHGYTF. The chain carries TRBV29-1 and TRBJ1-2; possible D gene TRBD1, 5 bases. CDR3 length: 13 residues. V was pared by 1 base and J by 6 bases, with 12 bases between. Germline V gene sequence: CDR1 SQVTM, CDR2 ANQGSEA.